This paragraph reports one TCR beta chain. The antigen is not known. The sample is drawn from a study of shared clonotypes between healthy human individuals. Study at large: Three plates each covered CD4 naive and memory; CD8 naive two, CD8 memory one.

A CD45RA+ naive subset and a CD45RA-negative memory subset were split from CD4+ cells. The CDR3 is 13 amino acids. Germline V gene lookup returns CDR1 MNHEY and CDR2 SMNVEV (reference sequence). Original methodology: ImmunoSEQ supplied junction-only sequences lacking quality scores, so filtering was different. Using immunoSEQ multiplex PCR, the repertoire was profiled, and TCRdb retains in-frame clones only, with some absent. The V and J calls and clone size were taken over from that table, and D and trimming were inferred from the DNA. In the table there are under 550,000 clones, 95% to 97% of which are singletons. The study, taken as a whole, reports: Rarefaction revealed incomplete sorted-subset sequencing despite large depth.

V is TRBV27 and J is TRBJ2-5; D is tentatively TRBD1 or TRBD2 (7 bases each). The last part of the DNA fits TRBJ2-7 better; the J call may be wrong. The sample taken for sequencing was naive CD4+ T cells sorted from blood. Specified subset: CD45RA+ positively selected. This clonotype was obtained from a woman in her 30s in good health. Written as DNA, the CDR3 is TGTGCCTCGGGGGGCAGGGGGTCCCACGAGCAGTACTTC. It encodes CASGGRGSHEQYF.